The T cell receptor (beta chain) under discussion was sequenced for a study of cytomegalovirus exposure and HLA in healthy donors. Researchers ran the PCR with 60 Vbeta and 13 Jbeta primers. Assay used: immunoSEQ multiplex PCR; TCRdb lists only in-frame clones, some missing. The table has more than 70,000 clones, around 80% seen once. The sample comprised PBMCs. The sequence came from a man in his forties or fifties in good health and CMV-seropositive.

CDR3 nucleotides: TGTGCCAGCGCTTTAGCTGGGGAGACCCAGTACTTC. Translated, it gives CASALAGETQYF. This chain joins TRBV6-1 and TRBJ2-5; the D is unclear. Germline assignment: CDR1 MNHNS and CDR2 SASEGT. CDR3 length equals 12 residues. The V and J ends lost 8 bases and 5 bases respectively, with 12 bases between them.